This passage covers 2 T cell receptor beta chains from one sample sequenced in a study of a mutant IDH1 vaccine in newly diagnosed glioma. The time point: week 35, safety follow-up. Alongside topical imiquimod, each dose of vaccine comprised 300 ug of mutant IDH1 20-mer peptide. Only in-frame clones appear in the TCRdb table, and some are missing; sequencing was by immunoSEQ multiplex PCR. In the table there are tens of thousands of clones, 88% of which are singletons. Their target antigens are unknown. The sample was PBMCs, taken from a glioma patient whose treatment included an IDH1 peptide vaccine. The source of these receptors is a middle-aged woman with glioma.

The chain is built from TRBV6-5 and TRBJ1-2; no clear D. Germline CDR1 and CDR2: MNHEY and SVGAGI. The CDR3 runs 15 residues. V was shortened by 4 bases and J by 8 bases, with 20 bases between the two germline ends. CDR3 coding DNA: TGTGCCAGCAGTTCCCTCCGGAGCCGAGATGACGGCTACACCTTC. It specifies CASSSLRSRDDGYTF.

This clone was observed a few times. This sequence joins TRBV4-3 and TRBJ1-6; 8 nucleotides agree with TRBD1. This CDR3 is built from 17 residues. V shed 3 bases, J shed 9 bases, and the junction held 13 bases outside the gene matches. CDR1 is LGHNA, CDR2 YSLEER, per germline. The CDR3 nucleotides read TGCGCCAGCAGCCATACAACCGGGACAGGAGGGAGTTCACCCCTCCACTTT. Translated: CASSHTTGTGGSSPLHF.